The 29 T cell receptor beta chains reported below all come from one sample, sequenced in a study of blood T cell repertoires in COVID-19 (dated by TCRdb to between 2020 and 2021). The library relied on the immunoSEQ multiplex PCR assay. Imported from immuneACCESS, the table was reduced by TCRdb to in-frame sequences with V and J called. These copies leave out some clones; in studies compared against another copy, an unresolved V gene accounts for under half, and the cause of the remainder is not known. The sample table contains roughly 160,000 clones; only one count was recorded for about four fifths of them. The leading ten clones occupy about an eighth of the sample. The sequenced material came from PBMCs or T cells enriched from blood (not recorded which). The receptors originated from a man aged 45-65 years who had recovered from COVID-19.

The chain uses TRBV4-1 and TRBJ1-6; the D is unclear. The CDR3 sequence is 13 residues long. Germline V gives CDR1 MGHRA, CDR2 YSYEKL. Trimming cost V 1 base and J 10 bases, with 8 bases left between them. The CDR3 nucleotides are TGCGCCAGCAGCCAAGCCAGAGGGTCACCCCTCCACTTT. Its translation is CASSQARGSPLHF.

The CDR3 sequence: CASSLWDSAYEQYF. CDR3 bases: TGTGCCAGCAGCTTATGGGACTCAGCCTACGAGCAGTACTTC. The chain links TRBV7-9 to TRBJ2-7, with TRBD2 as a possible D gene (6 bases). Trimming shortened V by 2 bases and J by 2 bases, and 10 bases separated the two germline ends. CDR1 is SEHNR, CDR2 FQNEAQ, per germline (reference sequence). The CDR3 length is 14 residues.

The chain joins TRBV5-1 to TRBJ1-6; the D gene is possibly TRBD1 (5 bases). Germline lookup yields CDR1 SGHRS and CDR2 YFSETQ. The CDR3 extends over 14 amino acids. Deletions cut 0 bases from V and 11 bases from J, with 12 bases between. This chain's CDR3 is CASSLGEPRAPLHF. The DNA of the CDR3 is TGCGCCAGCAGCTTGGGGGAACCCAGGGCACCCCTCCACTTT.

The chain has TRBV27 and TRBJ2-2, with D possibly matching TRBD2 (6 bases). This CDR3 contains 17 residues. The germline V gene has CDR1 MNHEY and CDR2 SMNVEV (reference sequence). V was clipped by 4 bases and J by 0 bases, with 15 bases between them. The CDR3 DNA sequence: TGTGCCAGCAGTTCCAGGGCGGGACCTCCGAACACCGGGGAGCTGTTTTTT. The encoded protein is CASSSRAGPPNTGELFF.

The chain uses TRBV7-3 and TRBJ1-2, with 7 bases that match TRBD1. Per germline, CDR1 SGHTA and CDR2 FQGTGA. The CDR3 is 13 residues long. V dropped 5 bases and J dropped 8; count of bases not matched to a gene: 8. The CDR3 nucleotides read TGTGCCAGCAGCCCGCAAGGGGGCCGGGGCTACACCTTC. Protein sequence: CASSPQGGRGYTF.

The chain has TRBV5-1 and TRBJ2-3; the match to TRBD2 covers 8 bases. The V and J ends lost 0 bases and 5 bases, in that order; junction bases with no gene match: 8. Germline V gene lookup returns CDR1 SGHRS and CDR2 YFSETQ. The CDR3 runs 16 residues. CDR3 bases: TGCGCCAGCAGCTTGGCCTACCGGGGGGGCGGAGATACGCAGTATTTT. It translates to CASSLAYRGGGDTQYF.

The chain carries TRBV4-2 and TRBJ2-1; 7 bases are a match to TRBD1. The ends lost 0 bases at V and 0 bases at J; junction bases unmatched: 8. This CDR3 region has 18 residues. Germline CDR1 and CDR2: LGHNA and YNFKEQ. CDR3 loop: CASSQDQGTVNSYNEQFF. The CDR3 bases are TGTGCCAGCAGCCAAGATCAAGGGACAGTAAACTCCTACAATGAGCAGTTCTTC.

As DNA, the CDR3 is TGCGCCAGCAGTGAAATACGCGGTGCAACTAATGAAAAACTGTTTTTT. It translates to CASSEIRGATNEKLFF. V usage is TRBV10-2 and J usage is TRBJ1-4; D is unresolved. V gave up 3 bases and J gave up 0 bases, with 11 bases separating them. Germline-derived CDR1 and CDR2 are WSHSY and SAAADI. The CDR3 is made up of 16 amino acids.

The chain links TRBV30 to TRBJ1-1, with TRBD1 matching 8 bases. The CDR3 extends over 11 amino acids. J lost 12 bases, V lost 5 bases, and 8 bases had no gene match. CDR1 is GTSNPN, CDR2 SVGIG, per germline (reference sequence). CDR3 in DNA: TGTGCCTGGTCATCAGGGGGCAGGTCTTTCTTT. Its protein product is CAWSSGGRSFF.

The chain combines TRBV19 with TRBJ1-5; 9 nucleotides align to TRBD1. With V trimmed by 5 bases and J by 8 bases, 10 bases remained unmatched. Germline-derived CDR1 and CDR2 are LNHDA and SQIVND (reference sequence). The CDR3 is 15 residues long. The CDR3 nucleotides are TGTGCCAGTAGTCTCGGGACAGGGCGCAGGGAGCCCCAGCATTTT. Its translation is CASSLGTGRREPQHF. The full variable domain, in which reference TRBV19 and TRBJ1-5 provide the parts outside the CDR3, is DGGITQSPKYLFRKEGQNVTLSCEQNLNHDAMYWYRQDPGQGLRLIYYSQIVNDFQKGDIAEGYSVSREKKESFPLTVTSAQKNPTAFYLCASSLGTGRREPQHFGDGTRLSIL.

The CDR3 DNA follows: TGTGCCAGCAGCTTGGAGGGACAGGGCAATGGCTACACCTTC. This translates into CASSLEGQGNGYTF. The J gene is TRBJ1-2, the V gene TRBV5-5, with 9 nucleotides matching TRBD1. The CDR3 length is 14 residues. Trimming took 0 bases from V and 6 from J; bases not matched to a gene: 3. Germline values: CDR1 SGHKS, CDR2 YYEKEE (reference sequence).

V and J are TRBV24-1 and TRBJ2-2; possible D gene TRBD1, 7 bases. V dropped 3 bases and J dropped 2 bases, with 12 bases sitting between them. This CDR3 has 16 amino acids. Germline V gives CDR1 KGHDR, CDR2 SFDVKD. The CDR3 DNA reads TGTGCCACCAGTGATGGAGGGGGCCCCAACACCGGGGAGCTGTTTTTT. Residues: CATSDGGGPNTGELFF.

This chain joins TRBV18 and TRBJ1-1; 8 bases map to TRBD1. Germline CDR1 KGHSH, CDR2 LQKENI. V shed 3 bases and J 9 bases; nucleotides not matched to a gene: 15. The CDR3 extends over 16 amino acids. The CDR3 sequence is CASSPKSGTGDSQAFF. DNA of the CDR3: TGTGCCAGCTCACCCAAATCCGGGACAGGAGACAGTCAAGCTTTCTTT.

The rearrangement joins TRBV3-1 (or the pseudogene TRBV3-2) to TRBJ2-1; the D is unclear. CDR1 LGHDT and CDR2 YNNKEL come from the germline V gene (reference sequence). V lost 3 bases, J lost 0 bases, and 12 bases lay in between. The CDR3 runs to 16 residues. The CDR3 is CASSHRLSSSYNEQFF. The DNA of the CDR3 is TGTGCCAGCAGCCACCGACTCTCAAGCTCCTACAATGAGCAGTTCTTC.

The chain links TRBV19 to TRBJ1-2; D is possibly TRBD1 (6 bases). Trimming took 10 bases from V and 0 from J, leaving 21 bases between them. Germline V gene sequence: CDR1 LNHDA, CDR2 SQIVND (reference sequence). CDR3 length equals 16 residues. The CDR3 DNA follows: TGTGCCACTACCAGGGACACGCGGGTTTCTAACTATGGCTACACCTTC. The encoded protein is CATTRDTRVSNYGYTF.

The chain couples TRBV2 to TRBJ1-3; D might be TRBD1 (5 bases). V was cut by 8 bases and J by 0 bases, with 8 bases left in between. The CDR3 is 13 amino acids. Germline V gene lookup returns CDR1 SNHLY and CDR2 FYNNEI. Here the CDR3 DNA reads TGTGCCAGCCTTCAGGGCTCTGGAAACACCATATATTTT. Its protein is CASLQGSGNTIYF.

V and J are TRBV5-5 and TRBJ1-2; 12 nucleotides line up with TRBD1. Germline assignment: CDR1 SGHKS and CDR2 YYEKEE (reference sequence). Trimming cost V 1 base and J 7 bases; bases outside gene matches: 8. CDR3 length equals 16 residues. The CDR3 nucleotides are TGTGCCAGCAGCTTGCCCCCGGGACAGGGGGCGCGTGGCTACACCTTC. Its translation: CASSLPPGQGARGYTF.

The gene calls are TRBV19 and TRBJ1-5; 8 bases fit TRBD1. Germline-derived CDR1 and CDR2 are LNHDA and SQIVND (reference sequence). The V and J ends lost 5 bases and 7 bases, in that order; junction bases with no gene match: 7. This CDR3 contains 14 residues. Here the CDR3 reads CASSSTGGRQPQHF. CDR3 nucleotides: TGTGCCAGTAGTTCTACAGGGGGACGACAGCCCCAGCATTTT.

In this sample, this clone turned up many times. The CDR3 DNA reads TGTGCCAGCAGCCTGACAGAAAACTATGGCTACACCTTC. Encoded protein: CASSLTENYGYTF. The rearrangement joins TRBV6-2 or TRBV6-3 to TRBJ1-2; TRBD1 might be the D (5 bases). CDR1 is MNHEY, CDR2 SVGEGT, per germline. CDR3 length: 13 residues. The V end was cut by 6 bases, the J end by 2 bases, with 10 bases between.

The V call is TRBV19, the J call TRBJ2-2, with TRBD2 matching over 10 bases. Germline V CDR1 and CDR2: LNHDA, SQIVND (reference sequence). J lost 6 bases, V lost 3 bases, and 7 bases had no gene match. The CDR3 sequence is 16 residues long. The CDR3 region has the DNA TGTGCCAGTAGTATTCTAGGACTAGCGGACGCCGGGGAGCTGTTTTTT. Translating it yields CASSILGLADAGELFF.

The chain recombines TRBV5-1 with TRBJ1-2, with 8 bases that match TRBD1. In germline, CDR1 is SGHRS, CDR2 YFSETQ. CDR3 size: 15 residues. V shed 4 bases, J shed 7 bases, and the junction held 12 bases outside the gene matches. CDR3 in amino acids: CASSRPGGVGGGYTF. The DNA of the CDR3 is TGCGCCAGCAGCAGACCAGGGGGCGTAGGGGGTGGCTACACCTTC.

This clone was seen just once. V gene TRBV14 combines with J gene TRBJ2-5, with 9 nucleotides matching TRBD2. Looked up from germline, CDR1 is SGHDN and CDR2 is FVKESK. V lost 3 bases and J lost 5; bases outside the gene matches: 7. The CDR3 is 15 amino acids. In nucleotides, the CDR3 is TGTGCCAGCAGCCAGAGGCTAGCGGGGTCGGAGACCCAGTACTTC. Its protein product is CASSQRLAGSETQYF. Based on the CDR3 plus reference TRBV14 and TRBJ2-5, the full variable domain is EAGVTQFPSHSVIEKGQTVTLRCDPISGHDNLYWYRRVMGKEIKFLLHFVKESKQDESGMPNNRFLAERTGGTYSTLKVQPAELEDSGVYFCASSQRLAGSETQYFGPGTRLLVL.

This chain connects TRBV30 to TRBJ1-4; tentative D call: TRBD1 (6 bases). The germline V gene encodes CDR1 GTSNPN and CDR2 SVGIG (reference sequence). The CDR3 consists of 12 residues. V was trimmed by 7 bases and J by 3 bases, leaving 9 bases between them. The CDR3 loop reads CAFGQSNEKLFF. The CDR3 region has the DNA TGTGCCTTTGGACAGTCTAATGAAAAACTGTTTTTT.

The genes are TRBV6-2 or TRBV6-3 and TRBJ1-2; D might be TRBD1 (6 bases). The germline V and J ends were trimmed by 3 bases and 5 bases, with 10 bases remaining between them. The CDR3 length is 13 residues. Germline V gene lookup returns CDR1 MNHEY and CDR2 SVGEGT. For the CDR3, the DNA is TGTGCCAGCAGTTATGGACAGCTATATGGCTACACCTTC. This codes for CASSYGQLYGYTF.

V usage is TRBV5-1 and J usage is TRBJ1-2, with D maybe TRBD1 (6 bases). Trimming shortened V by 4 bases and J by 4 bases, and 17 bases separated the two germline ends. Germline loops: CDR1 SGHRS, CDR2 YFSETQ. This CDR3 contains 15 residues. The CDR3 region is CASSLNRGGGYGYTF. DNA for the CDR3: TGCGCCAGCAGCCTCAACCGGGGGGGCGGCTATGGCTACACCTTC.

The genes are TRBV16 and TRBJ2-2; TRBD2 might be the D (6 bases). V was shortened by 1 base and J by 0 bases, with 6 bases between the two germline ends. The CDR3 sequence is 15 residues long. Germline assignment: CDR1 KGHSY and CDR2 FQNENV. Here the CDR3 reads CASSQWGANTGELFF. DNA of the CDR3: TGTGCCAGCAGCCAATGGGGGGCGAACACCGGGGAGCTGTTTTTT.

The chain links TRBV15 to TRBJ1-2, with D possibly being TRBD1 (5 bases). Germline-derived CDR1 and CDR2 are LNHNV and YYDKDF (reference sequence). Trimming took off 0 bases at V and 6 bases at J, with 14 bases between the two ends. The CDR3 length is 15 residues. The CDR3 is CATSRDLGARDGYTF. CDR3 coding DNA: TGTGCCACCAGCAGAGATCTTGGGGCCCGGGATGGCTACACCTTC. The full variable domain, rest sourced from reference TRBV15 and TRBJ1-2, is DAMVIQNPRYQVTQFGKPVTLSCSQTLNHNVMYWYQQKSSQAPKLLFHYYDKDFNNEADTPDNFQSRRPNTSFCFLDIRSPGLGDTAMYLCATSRDLGARDGYTFGSGTRLTVV.

The genes are TRBV2 and TRBJ2-3; possibly TRBD1 for D (5 bases). Germline V gene data show CDR1 as SNHLY and CDR2 as FYNNEI. V lost 6 bases, J lost 6 bases, and 7 bases lay in between. CDR3 length: 11 residues. The CDR3 nucleotides read TGTGCCAGCAGACAGGAGGATACGCAGTATTTT. This codes for CASRQEDTQYF.

The rearrangement uses TRBV10-2 and TRBJ2-1; 11 bases align to TRBD2. The germline gives CDR1 WSHSY, CDR2 SAAADI. V was pared by 9 bases and J by 0 bases, with 1 base of the junction left unmatched. This CDR3 region has 14 residues. The CDR3, as DNA: TGCGCCAGTAGCGGGGGGGCCTCCTACAATGAGCAGTTCTTC. Its protein is CASSGGASYNEQFF.